The next 3 T cell receptor beta chains were all read from a single sample in a study of blood T cell repertoires in COVID-19. TCRdb keeps only in-frame clones here, not all; method: immunoSEQ multiplex PCR. The table lists some 360,000 clones, more than 70% of them singletons. The source material was peripheral blood. These TCRs come from a woman aged 55-70 years with COVID-19, enrolled during active disease.

The V gene is TRBV7-3, the J gene TRBJ2-2; 7 nucleotides line up with TRBD2. In germline, CDR1 is SGHTA, CDR2 FQGTGA. The CDR3 sequence is 17 residues long. V gave up 4 bases and J gave up 2 bases; unmatched junction bases: 10. CDR3 sequence (DNA): TGTGCCAGCAGCTCCCCCCTAGCGGCCCATAACACCGGGGAGCTGTTTTTT. Its translation: CASSSPLAAHNTGELFF.

The chain links TRBV24-1 to TRBJ1-5, with D perhaps TRBD1 (6 bases). CDR1 is KGHDR and CDR2 is SFDVKD in the germline V gene. This CDR3 comprises 15 residues. With 4 bases removed from V and 0 bases from J, the gap between germline ends came to 9 bases. The CDR3 here is CATSEGQNSNQPQHF. The CDR3, as DNA: TGTGCCACCAGTGAAGGACAGAATAGCAATCAGCCCCAGCATTTT.

This chain connects TRBV3-1 (or the pseudogene TRBV3-2) to TRBJ2-3, with 11 nucleotides matching TRBD2. Germline values: CDR1 LGHDT, CDR2 YNNKEL (reference sequence). The length of the CDR3 is 18 residues. V lost 1 base to trimming and J lost 3 bases; unmatched junction nucleotides: 9. This CDR3 is CASSQVALAGGETDTQYF. CDR3 DNA: TGTGCCAGCAGCCAAGTAGCGCTAGCGGGGGGAGAGACAGATACGCAGTATTTT.